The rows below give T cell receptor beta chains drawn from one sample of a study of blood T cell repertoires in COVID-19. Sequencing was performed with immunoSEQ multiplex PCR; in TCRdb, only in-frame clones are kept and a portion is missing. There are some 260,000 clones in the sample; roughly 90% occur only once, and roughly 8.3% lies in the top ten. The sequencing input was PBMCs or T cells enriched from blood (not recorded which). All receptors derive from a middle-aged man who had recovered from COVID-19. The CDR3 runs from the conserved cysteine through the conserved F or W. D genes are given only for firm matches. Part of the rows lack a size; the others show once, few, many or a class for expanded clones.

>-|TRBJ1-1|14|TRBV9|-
CASSPRHTNTEAFF
TGTGCCAGCAGTCCCCGTCACACGAACACTGAAGCTTTCTTT
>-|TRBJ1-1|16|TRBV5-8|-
CASSRFNPGLGAEAFF
TGTGCCAGCAGCCGCTTTAATCCGGGACTAGGGGCTGAAGCTTTCTTT
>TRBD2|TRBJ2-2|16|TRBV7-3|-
CASSQTSGMNTGELFF
TGTGCCAGCAGCCAAACTAGCGGGATGAACACCGGGGAGCTGTTTTTT
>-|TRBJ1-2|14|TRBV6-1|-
CASSDQQGYYGYTF
TGTGCCAGCAGTGACCAACAGGGCTACTATGGCTACACCTTC
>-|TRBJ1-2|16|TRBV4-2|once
CASSQDISPPSYGYTF
TGTGCCAGCAGCCAAGATATTTCACCGCCGAGCTATGGCTACACCTTC
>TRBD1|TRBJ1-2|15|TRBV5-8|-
CASSPTGRSNYGYTF
TGTGCCAGCAGCCCGACAGGGCGCTCTAACTATGGCTACACCTTC
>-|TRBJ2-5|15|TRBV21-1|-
CASSPADRPKETQYF
TGTGCCAGCAGCCCCGCCGACAGGCCCAAAGAGACCCAGTACTTC
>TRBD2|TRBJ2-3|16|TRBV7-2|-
CASSLDGTSGTDTQYF
TGTGCCAGCAGCTTAGACGGGACTAGCGGGACAGATACGCAGTATTTT
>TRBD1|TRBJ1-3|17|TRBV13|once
CASSTRTARTGGNTIYF
TGTGCCAGCAGCACCCGCACGGCCCGGACAGGGGGAAACACCATATATTTT
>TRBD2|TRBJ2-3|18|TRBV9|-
CASGTGLAGGLGTDTQYF
TGTGCCAGCGGTACTGGACTAGCGGGAGGTCTAGGCACAGATACGCAGTATTTT
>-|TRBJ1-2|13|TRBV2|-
CASSGFSAVGYTF
TGTGCCAGCAGTGGGTTTTCAGCGGTTGGCTACACCTTC
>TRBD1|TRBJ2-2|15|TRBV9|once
CASSETTGGTGELFF
TGTGCCAGCAGCGAAACGACAGGGGGCACCGGGGAGCTGTTTTTT
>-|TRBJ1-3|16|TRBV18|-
CASSPLESPSGNTIYF
TGTGCCAGCTCACCTCTAGAATCTCCCTCTGGAAACACCATATATTTT
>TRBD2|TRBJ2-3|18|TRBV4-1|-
CASSHLFRLAGAGDTQYF
TGCGCCAGCAGCCACCTCTTCAGACTAGCGGGGGCGGGAGATACGCAGTATTTT